This T cell receptor (beta chain) was sequenced during a study of CD8 T cells in ankylosing spondylitis. Worth noting for this clonotype: Its target is not known.

TCRdb independently ran MiXCR on the 5' RACE reads; one entry per CDR3 protein. The data contain a few hundred thousand distinct CDR3 sequences, roughly 13% of them singletons. Study findings and constraints: A TCR beta motif of about 8 highly homologous variants seemed to mark ankylosing spondylitis blood.

The V gene end was trimmed by 4 bases and the J gene end by 0 bases; junction bases not matched to a gene: 6. Germline CDR1 reads SQVTM; CDR2 reads ANQGSEA. The CDR3 is made up of 15 amino acids. The material sequenced was blood, either unsorted or a sorted T cell fraction (not recorded which). The J gene is TRBJ1-1, the V gene TRBV29-1; 9 bases map to TRBD1. The receptor's source is a male donor with ankylosing spondylitis. The CDR3 sequence: CSVAPGQGMNTEAFF. The DNA for the CDR3 is TGCAGCGTTGCGCCCGGACAGGGGATGAACACTGAAGCTTTCTTT.